The clone carrying this T cell receptor beta chain appeared once. Its antigen is unidentified. The data were obtained in a study of shared clonotypes between healthy human individuals. Turning to the study itself: A donor's plate count was three for CD4 naive and three for CD4 memory; CD8 naive had two and CD8 memory one.

Study-wide results and caveats: As a rule, naive subsets had a larger estimated richness than memory subsets. Blood alone was sampled, and tissue repertoires likely differ. The genetic and exposure-history diversity represented was limited by few donors.

This table comes from immunoSEQ multiplex PCR, and its TCRdb copy is limited to in-frame clones, with some not included. The sample has about 1.5 million clones, 95% to 99% seen once. The V segment lost 10 bases and the J segment 2 bases; nucleotides outside the gene matches: 21. The CDR3 loop spans 18 amino acids. Germline loops: CDR1 MDHEN, CDR2 SYDVKM. The source of this sequence is a man aged 25 to 40 in good health. Sequenced sample: naive CD4+ T cells sorted from blood. Subset reported: CD45RA+ positively selected. V gene TRBV28 combines with J gene TRBJ2-7; the match to TRBD2 covers 9 bases. The CDR3 sequence: CATRGNKDQLAGTYEQYF. The DNA of the CDR3 is TGTGCCACCCGAGGGAACAAGGACCAACTAGCGGGTACCTACGAGCAGTACTTC.